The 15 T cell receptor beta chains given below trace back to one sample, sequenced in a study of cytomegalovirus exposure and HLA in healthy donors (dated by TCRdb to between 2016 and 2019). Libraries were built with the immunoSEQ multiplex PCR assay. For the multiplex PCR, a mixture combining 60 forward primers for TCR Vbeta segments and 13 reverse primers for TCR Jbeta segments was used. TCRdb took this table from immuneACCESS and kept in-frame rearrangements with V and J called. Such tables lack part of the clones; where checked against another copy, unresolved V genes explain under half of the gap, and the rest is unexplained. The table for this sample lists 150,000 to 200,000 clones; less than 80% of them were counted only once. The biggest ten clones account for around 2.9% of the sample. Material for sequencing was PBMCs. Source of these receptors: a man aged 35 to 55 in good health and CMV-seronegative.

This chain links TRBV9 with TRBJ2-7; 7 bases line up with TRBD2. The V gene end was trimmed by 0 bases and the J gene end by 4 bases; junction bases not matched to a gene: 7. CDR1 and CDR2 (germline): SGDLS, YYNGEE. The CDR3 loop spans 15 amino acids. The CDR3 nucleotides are TGTGCCAGCAGCGTAGATGGCGGGAGTTTGTACGAGCAGTACTTC. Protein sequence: CASSVDGGSLYEQYF.

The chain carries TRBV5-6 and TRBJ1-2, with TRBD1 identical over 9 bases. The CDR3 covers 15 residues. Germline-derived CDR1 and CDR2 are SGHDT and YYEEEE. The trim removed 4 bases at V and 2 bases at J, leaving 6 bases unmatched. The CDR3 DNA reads TGTGCCAGCAGCCCTAAGGGACAGGGAAACTATGGCTACACCTTC. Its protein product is CASSPKGQGNYGYTF.

CDR3 coding DNA: TGTGCCAGCAGCTTACGGCAGGCCTCCTATAATTCACCCCTCCACTTT. It codes for CASSLRQASYNSPLHF. The genes are TRBV7-2 and TRBJ1-6; D ambiguous. V lost 2 bases and J 0 bases, leaving 8 bases between the germline ends. CDR1 SGHTA and CDR2 FQGNSA come from the germline V gene. The CDR3 runs to 16 residues.

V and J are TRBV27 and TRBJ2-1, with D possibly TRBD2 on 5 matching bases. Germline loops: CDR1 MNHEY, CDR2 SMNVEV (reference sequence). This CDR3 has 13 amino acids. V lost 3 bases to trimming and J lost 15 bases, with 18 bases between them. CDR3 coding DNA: TGTGCCAGCAGTTTTGGGGTTAATAGAGGGCCGTTCTTC. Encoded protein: CASSFGVNRGPFF.

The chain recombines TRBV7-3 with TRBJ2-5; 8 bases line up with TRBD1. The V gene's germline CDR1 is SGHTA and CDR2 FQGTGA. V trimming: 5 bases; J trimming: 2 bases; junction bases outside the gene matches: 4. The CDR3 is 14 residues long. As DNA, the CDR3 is TGTGCCAGCAGCAAAAACAGGGGGCAAGAGACCCAGTACTTC. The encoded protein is CASSKNRGQETQYF.

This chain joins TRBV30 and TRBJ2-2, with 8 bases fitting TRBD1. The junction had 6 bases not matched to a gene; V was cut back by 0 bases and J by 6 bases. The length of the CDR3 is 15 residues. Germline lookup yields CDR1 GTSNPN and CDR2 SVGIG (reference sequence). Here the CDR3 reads CAWSVRDRSSGELFF. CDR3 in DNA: TGTGCCTGGAGTGTACGGGACAGGTCATCCGGGGAGCTGTTTTTT. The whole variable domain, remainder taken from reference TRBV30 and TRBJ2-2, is SQTIHQWPATLVQPVGSPLSLECTVEGTSNPNLYWYRQAAGRGLQLLFYSVGIGQISSEVPQNLSASRPQDRQFILSSKKLLLSDSGFYLCAWSVRDRSSGELFFGEGSRLTVL.

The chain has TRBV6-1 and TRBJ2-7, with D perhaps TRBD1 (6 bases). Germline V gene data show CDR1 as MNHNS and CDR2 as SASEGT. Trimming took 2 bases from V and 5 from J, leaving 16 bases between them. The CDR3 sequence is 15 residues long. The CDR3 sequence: CASSERGQGSHEQYF. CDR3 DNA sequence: TGTGCCAGCAGTGAAAGAGGGCAGGGGAGCCACGAGCAGTACTTC.

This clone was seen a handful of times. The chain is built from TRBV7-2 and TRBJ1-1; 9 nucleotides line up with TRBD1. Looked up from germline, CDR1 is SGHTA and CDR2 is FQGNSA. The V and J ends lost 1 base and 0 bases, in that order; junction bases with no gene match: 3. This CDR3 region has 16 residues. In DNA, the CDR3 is TGTGCCAGCAGCTTAGGAACAGGGGGCTTGAACACTGAAGCTTTCTTT. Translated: CASSLGTGGLNTEAFF.

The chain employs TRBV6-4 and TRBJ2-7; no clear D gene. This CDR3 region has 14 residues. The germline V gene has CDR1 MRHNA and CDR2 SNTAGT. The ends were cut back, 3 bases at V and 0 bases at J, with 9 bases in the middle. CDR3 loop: CASSEGLGSYEQYF. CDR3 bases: TGTGCCAGCAGTGAGGGCCTGGGCTCCTACGAGCAGTACTTC.

CDR3 in DNA: TGTGCCAGCTCACCGGGGGGGACAGGGGGGTCCTACGAGCAGTACTTC. Protein sequence: CASSPGGTGGSYEQYF. The genes are TRBV18 and TRBJ2-7; 11 positions agree with TRBD1. The CDR3 sequence is 16 residues long. Germline CDR1 KGHSH, CDR2 LQKENI. Trimming cost V 3 bases and J 1 base; bases outside gene matches: 5.

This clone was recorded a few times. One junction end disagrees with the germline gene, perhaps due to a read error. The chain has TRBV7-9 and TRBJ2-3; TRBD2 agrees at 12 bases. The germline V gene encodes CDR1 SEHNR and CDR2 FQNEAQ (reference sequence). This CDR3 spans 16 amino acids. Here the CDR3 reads CSSSLRTSGNTDTQYF. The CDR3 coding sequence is TGTTCCAGCAGCTTAAGGACTAGCGGGAACACAGATACGCAGTATTTT.

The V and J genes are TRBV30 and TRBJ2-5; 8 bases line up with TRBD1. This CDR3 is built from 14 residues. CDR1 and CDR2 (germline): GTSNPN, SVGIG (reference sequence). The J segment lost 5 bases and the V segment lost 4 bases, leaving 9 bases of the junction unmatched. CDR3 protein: CAWTGGRSGETQYF. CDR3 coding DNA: TGTGCCTGGACAGGGGGCCGAAGCGGCGAGACCCAGTACTTC.

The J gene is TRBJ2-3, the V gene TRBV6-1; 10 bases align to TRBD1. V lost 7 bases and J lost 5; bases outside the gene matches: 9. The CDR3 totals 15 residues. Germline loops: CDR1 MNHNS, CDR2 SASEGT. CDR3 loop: CASKRGGTGEDTQYF. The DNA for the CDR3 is TGTGCCAGCAAGAGAGGAGGGACAGGGGAAGATACGCAGTATTTT.

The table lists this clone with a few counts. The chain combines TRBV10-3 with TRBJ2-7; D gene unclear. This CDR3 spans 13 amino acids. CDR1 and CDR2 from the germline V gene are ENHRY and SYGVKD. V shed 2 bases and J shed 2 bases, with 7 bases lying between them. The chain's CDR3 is CAISEGETYEQYF. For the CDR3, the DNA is TGTGCCATCAGTGAGGGAGAAACCTACGAGCAGTACTTC.

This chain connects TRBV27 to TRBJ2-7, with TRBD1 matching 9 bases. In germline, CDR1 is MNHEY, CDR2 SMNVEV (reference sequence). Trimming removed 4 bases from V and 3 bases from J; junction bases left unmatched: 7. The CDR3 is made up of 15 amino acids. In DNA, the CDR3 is TGTGCCAGCAGTTCACTCGGGACAGGGCACTACGAGCAGTACTTC. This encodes CASSSLGTGHYEQYF.